These T cell receptor beta chains were read from a single sample in a study of blood T cell repertoires in COVID-19. The protocol was immunoSEQ multiplex PCR, while the TCRdb copy is restricted to in-frame clones and leaves out a portion. This table holds some 300,000 clones, approximately 88% found once. Sequencing was performed on PBMCs or T cells enriched from blood (not recorded which). All receptors come from a woman in her thirties or forties who had recovered from COVID-19. Each CDR3 is given with its conserved first and last residue. Fields, in order: CDR3 DNA, CDR3 protein, clone size, V gene, D gene, J gene. A D gene is named only where the DNA matches it firmly. Not every row has a clone size; where given, it reads once, few, many or a size class.

DNA: TGTGCCAGCGCGGGGGTCGGGCGGAATCAGCCCCAGCATTTT; CDR3: CASAGVGRNQPQHF; size: .; V: TRBV7-9; D: .; J: TRBJ1-5
DNA: TGTGCCAGCAGTTCGACTGGACAGGGGGCGTATGAAAAACTGTTTTTT; CDR3: CASSSTGQGAYEKLFF; size: .; V: TRBV2; D: TRBD1; J: TRBJ1-4
DNA: TGCAGCTCCCGTCCAGGGGCAGATACGCAGTATTTT; CDR3: CSSRPGADTQYF; size: .; V: TRBV29-1; D: .; J: TRBJ2-3
DNA: TGTGCCAGCAGTTTAGGACTGATGGGGAAGCATTTT; CDR3: CASSLGLMGKHF; size: .; V: TRBV28; D: .; J: TRBJ1-5
DNA: TGTGCCAGCACCACGACAGCCCCTAATGAAAAACTGTTTTTT; CDR3: CASTTTAPNEKLFF; size: few; V: TRBV6-5; D: .; J: TRBJ1-4
DNA: TGCGCCAGCAGCCCCTCCCGGGGGGGGCCCTACGAGCAGTACTTC; CDR3: CASSPSRGGPYEQYF; size: .; V: TRBV4-3; D: TRBD2; J: TRBJ2-7
DNA: TGCGCCAGCAGCTTGACTTCGTTGGTTGAGCAGTATTTT; CDR3: CASSLTSLVEQYF; size: .; V: TRBV5-1; D: .; J: TRBJ2-3
DNA: TGTGCCAGCAGTTCTCTAGCGGATACGCAGTATTTT; CDR3: CASSSLADTQYF; size: .; V: TRBV2; D: .; J: TRBJ2-3
DNA: TGCGCCAGCAGACCCGCAGCCCTGGACTTCTCCTACGAGCAGTACTTC; CDR3: CASRPAALDFSYEQYF; size: .; V: TRBV5-1; D: .; J: TRBJ2-7
DNA: TGTGCCAGCAGCCAGACAGGGCGGACACCCCTCCACTTT; CDR3: CASSQTGRTPLHF; size: few; V: TRBV3-1/TRBV3-2; D: TRBD1; J: TRBJ1-6
DNA: TGCAGCGTTTCCGGGACAGGGGGATTCGGGGGCTACACCTTC; CDR3: CSVSGTGGFGGYTF; size: .; V: TRBV29-1; D: TRBD1; J: TRBJ1-2
DNA: TGTGCCAGCAGGGACAGGGGGTCGGGGAACACTGAAGCTTTCTTT; CDR3: CASRDRGSGNTEAFF; size: few; V: TRBV5-4; D: TRBD1; J: TRBJ1-1
DNA: TGTGCCAGCAGCGAGGACAGGCGGAGATTGACTGGGGCCAACGTCCTGACTTTC; CDR3: CASSEDRRRLTGANVLTF; size: once; V: TRBV2; D: TRBD1; J: TRBJ2-6
DNA: TGCAGCGGCTCGACAGGGGGCGACTATGGCTACACCTTC; CDR3: CSGSTGGDYGYTF; size: .; V: TRBV29-1; D: TRBD1; J: TRBJ1-2
DNA: TGTGCCTGGAGTGTACGAGACGGAGTGAACACTGAAGCTTTCTTT; CDR3: CAWSVRDGVNTEAFF; size: .; V: TRBV30; D: .; J: TRBJ1-1
DNA: TGTGCCAGCAGGGGCAGGGGGTACTATGGCTACACCTTC; CDR3: CASRGRGYYGYTF; size: .; V: TRBV21-1; D: .; J: TRBJ1-2
DNA: TGTGCCTGGATCCCCAACGGGGAGGGGGAAAAACTGTTTTTT; CDR3: CAWIPNGEGEKLFF; size: .; V: TRBV30; D: .; J: TRBJ1-4
DNA: TGTGCCAGCATGGGGGCCGCAGGTTACACCGGGGAGCTGTTTTTT; CDR3: CASMGAAGYTGELFF; size: .; V: TRBV2; D: .; J: TRBJ2-2
DNA: TGTGCCAGTAGTAAGGACAGGATCATGGTAGGCTACACCTTC; CDR3: CASSKDRIMVGYTF; size: .; V: TRBV19; D: TRBD1; J: TRBJ1-2
DNA: TGTGCCACCACTTCAGGGGGCGCCGACTATGGCTACACCTTC; CDR3: CATTSGGADYGYTF; size: .; V: TRBV6-5; D: TRBD1; J: TRBJ1-2
DNA: TGCGCCAGCAGCTTGGGAGGCGACGGCAATGAGCAGTTCTTC; CDR3: CASSLGGDGNEQFF; size: .; V: TRBV5-1; D: .; J: TRBJ2-1
DNA: TGTGCCAGCGGGGACAGGCGGAACACTGAAGCTTTCTTT; CDR3: CASGDRRNTEAFF; size: few; V: TRBV2; D: TRBD1; J: TRBJ1-1
DNA: TGTGCCAGAAGCTTCCCGGGTCTCGGCAATCAGCCCCAGCATTTT; CDR3: CARSFPGLGNQPQHF; size: .; V: TRBV5-3; D: .; J: TRBJ1-5
DNA: TGTGCCAGCAGTTTAGTTCAGGGTGGCTACACCTTC; CDR3: CASSLVQGGYTF; size: .; V: TRBV28; D: .; J: TRBJ1-2
DNA: TGCGCTAGCAGCTTGGTAAGCGGGGGGCCCTACGAGCAGTACTTC; CDR3: CASSLVSGGPYEQYF; size: .; V: TRBV5-1; D: TRBD2; J: TRBJ2-7
DNA: TGTGCCAGCAGCCCCGACAGGGAAAACATTCAGTACTTC; CDR3: CASSPDRENIQYF; size: once; V: TRBV9; D: TRBD1; J: TRBJ2-4
DNA: TGTGCCAGCAGCTCACGTGGGACAGGGGGTAGCTATCGGGGCGGCTACACCTTC; CDR3: CASSSRGTGGSYRGGYTF; size: .; V: TRBV7-8; D: TRBD1; J: TRBJ1-2
DNA: TGTGCCAGCACCGCAACCCCGCTAAGTGGCACTGAAGCTTTCTTT; CDR3: CASTATPLSGTEAFF; size: .; V: TRBV3-1/TRBV3-2; D: .; J: TRBJ1-1
DNA: TGTGCCAGCAGCCGACTAGGTGGTGGGAGGGATACGCAGTATTTT; CDR3: CASSRLGGGRDTQYF; size: .; V: TRBV5-5; D: .; J: TRBJ2-3
DNA: TGTGCCAGCAGTTACACCACGACAGCCGACTATGGCTACACCTTC; CDR3: CASSYTTTADYGYTF; size: .; V: TRBV6-5; D: .; J: TRBJ1-2
DNA: TGTGCCAGCAGCAAAACGGGACAAGAGTACTACGAGCAGTACTTC; CDR3: CASSKTGQEYYEQYF; size: .; V: TRBV7-9; D: .; J: TRBJ2-7
DNA: TGTGCCAGCAGCCAAGGTGTGGCGTTGGCGGGGGGAGAGACCCAGTACTTC; CDR3: CASSQGVALAGGETQYF; size: .; V: TRBV4-2; D: TRBD2; J: TRBJ2-5
DNA: TGTGCCAGCAGTGCTGAGGGGGCAGCGGGCTACAATGAGCAGTTCTTC; CDR3: CASSAEGAAGYNEQFF; size: .; V: TRBV2; D: .; J: TRBJ2-1
DNA: TGCGCCAGCTCTGTGGAGGGCACCACTGAAGCTTTCTTT; CDR3: CASSVEGTTEAFF; size: .; V: TRBV5-1; D: .; J: TRBJ1-1
DNA: TGTGCCAGCAGTCTTCAGGGGCCCTATGGCTACACCTTC; CDR3: CASSLQGPYGYTF; size: .; V: TRBV6-5; D: .; J: TRBJ1-2
DNA: TGTGCCAGTAGTATGGAGGGTTCTGGTGAAGCTTTCTTT; CDR3: CASSMEGSGEAFF; size: .; V: TRBV19; D: .; J: TRBJ1-1
DNA: TGTGCCAGCAGCCCGGGACAGGGGGGAAACATTCAGTACTTC; CDR3: CASSPGQGGNIQYF; size: .; V: TRBV7-9; D: TRBD1; J: TRBJ2-4
DNA: TGTGCCAGCAGTGCACCGGGACAGGGGGTGGTTGGTGAGGGCTACACCTTC; CDR3: CASSAPGQGVVGEGYTF; size: .; V: TRBV6-1; D: TRBD1; J: TRBJ1-2
DNA: TGTGCCAGCAGTGAAGAGTCCGGGTCCTATAATTCACCCCTCCACTTT; CDR3: CASSEESGSYNSPLHF; size: .; V: TRBV2; D: .; J: TRBJ1-6
DNA: TGTGCCAGCATGCGGCAAGAGACCCAGTACTTC; CDR3: CASMRQETQYF; size: .; V: TRBV2; D: .; J: TRBJ2-5
DNA: TGTGCCTGGAGTGTACAGGCACCTAATTTTAACTATGGCTACACCTTC; CDR3: CAWSVQAPNFNYGYTF; size: .; V: TRBV30; D: .; J: TRBJ1-2
DNA: TGTGCTACCCGGGACAGGGGAAATCAGCCCCAGCATTTT; CDR3: CATRDRGNQPQHF; size: .; V: TRBV19; D: TRBD1; J: TRBJ1-5
DNA: TGTGCCAGTAGTCCGATCGGGACAGCGACATTGAACACTGAAGCTTTCTTT; CDR3: CASSPIGTATLNTEAFF; size: .; V: TRBV19; D: TRBD1; J: TRBJ1-1
DNA: TGCAGCGTCGCCTATGGGTCTAGCGTCGAGACCCAGTACTTC; CDR3: CSVAYGSSVETQYF; size: .; V: TRBV29-1; D: .; J: TRBJ2-5
DNA: TGTGCCAGCAGCGGGGAGGGGGGAACAGATACGCAGTATTTT; CDR3: CASSGEGGTDTQYF; size: .; V: TRBV7-8; D: .; J: TRBJ2-3
DNA: TGCAGCGCCGGACAGGCCGAAGAGACCCAGTACTTC; CDR3: CSAGQAEETQYF; size: .; V: TRBV29-1; D: TRBD1; J: TRBJ2-5
DNA: TGTGCCAGCAGTCCCGGGACAGTGAATTCACCCCTCCACTTT; CDR3: CASSPGTVNSPLHF; size: .; V: TRBV6-4; D: TRBD1; J: TRBJ1-6